These T cell receptor beta chains were read from a single sample in a study of technical replicates of blood from several donors. The repertoire was sequenced with immunoSEQ multiplex PCR; TCRdb's copy has only in-frame clones and lacks some. The sample includes fewer than 90,000 clones, approximately 92% seen only once; the top ten take about 0.4%. Sequenced sample: T cells isolated from PBMCs. The receptors were gathered from a human donor in good health. Each CDR3 is given with its conserved first and last residue. D genes are given only for firm matches. Rows may omit the clone size; those that give it use once, few, many or a size class.

-	TRBV5-1	TRBJ1-2	-	CASSPDRNYGYTF	TGCGCCAGCAGCCCGGACAGAAACTATGGCTACACCTTC
-	TRBV13	TRBJ2-1	TRBD1	CASSLGGQGAGEQFF	TGTGCCAGCAGCTTGGGGGGACAGGGAGCGGGTGAGCAGTTCTTC
-	TRBV5-4	TRBJ2-1	TRBD2	CASSPKFTSGAGNEQFF	TGTGCCAGCAGCCCGAAATTCACTAGCGGGGCGGGGAATGAGCAGTTCTTC
-	TRBV7-9	TRBJ2-5	TRBD2	CASSGLAGVLETQYF	TGTGCCAGCAGCGGACTAGCGGGAGTACTCGAGACCCAGTACTTC
-	TRBV5-5	TRBJ1-5	-	CASSLVESQPQHF	TGTGCCAGCAGCTTGGTAGAAAGTCAGCCCCAGCATTTT
-	TRBV19	TRBJ1-1	-	CASSIRSWDTEAFF	TGTGCCAGTAGTATCAGGTCATGGGACACTGAAGCTTTCTTT
-	TRBV5-6	TRBJ1-5	-	CASSLRVNQPQHF	TGTGCCAGCAGCTTGAGAGTTAATCAGCCCCAGCATTTT
-	TRBV19	TRBJ2-5	-	CASKEGAQKETQYF	TGTGCCAGTAAAGAAGGGGCACAAAAGGAGACCCAGTACTTC
once	TRBV4-2	TRBJ2-7	TRBD1	CASSQAFGTGYEQYF	TGTGCCAGCAGCCAAGCATTCGGGACAGGCTACGAGCAGTACTTC
once	TRBV14	TRBJ1-1	-	CASSQDLVGTRAFF	TGTGCCAGCAGCCAAGATCTAGTCGGGACTCGCGCTTTCTTT
-	TRBV11-3	TRBJ1-2	-	CASSPSRGFNYGYTF	TGTGCCAGCAGCCCTAGCAGGGGTTTCAACTATGGCTACACCTTC
once	TRBV27	TRBJ1-2	-	CASSFSREGGYTF	TGTGCCAGCAGTTTTTCCCGAGAGGGTGGCTACACCTTC
-	TRBV5-8	TRBJ2-2	-	CASYPGVNTGELFF	TGTGCCAGCTACCCGGGAGTAAACACCGGGGAGCTGTTTTTT
-	TRBV4-2	TRBJ2-1	TRBD2	CASSQERAGGVLNEQFF	TGTGCCAGCAGCCAAGAACGAGCGGGAGGGGTCTTGAATGAGCAGTTCTTC
-	TRBV27	TRBJ1-1	-	CASSFSPDRLAFF	TGTGCCAGCAGTTTCTCCCCCGACAGGTTGGCTTTCTTT
-	TRBV10-3	TRBJ2-7	-	CAISESAGFYEQYF	TGTGCCATCAGTGAGTCCGCAGGTTTCTACGAGCAGTACTTC
-	TRBV9	TRBJ2-3	-	CASSVDLGGYTQYF	TGTGCCAGCAGCGTAGACCTGGGAGGCTATACGCAGTATTTT
-	TRBV7-9	TRBJ2-1	-	CASSFREYAYNEQFF	TGTGCCAGCAGCTTTCGGGAGTACGCCTACAATGAGCAGTTCTTC
-	TRBV7-8	TRBJ2-5	-	CASSLSGRVGETQYF	TGTGCCAGCAGCTTATCCGGGCGGGTGGGAGAGACCCAGTACTTC
-	TRBV6-1	TRBJ1-2	TRBD1	CASSGLRAGGFFGYTF	TGTGCCAGCAGTGGGCTGCGGGCAGGGGGGTTTTTTGGCTACACCTTC
-	TRBV28	TRBJ1-2	-	CASSFPLTGSFGYTF	TGTGCCAGCAGTTTCCCTCTGACTGGATCCTTCGGCTACACCTTC
once	TRBV4-1	TRBJ2-3	TRBD2	CASSPTSSGRNTDTQYF	TGCGCCAGCAGCCCGACCTCTAGCGGGAGAAACACAGATACGCAGTATTTT
-	TRBV7-9	TRBJ2-5	-	CASSLIAGEYETQYF	TGTGCCAGCAGCTTAATTGCAGGGGAGTACGAGACCCAGTACTTC
few	TRBV9	TRBJ1-2	-	CASSVDHGSQANGYTF	TGTGCCAGCAGCGTAGATCATGGGAGTCAGGCTAATGGCTACACCTTC
-	TRBV27	TRBJ1-5	-	CASSFSGVGFQPQHF	TGTGCCAGCAGTTTTTCAGGGGTAGGTTTTCAGCCCCAGCATTTT
-	TRBV7-9	TRBJ2-3	-	CASSLSARRRDTDTQYF	TGTGCCAGCAGCTTAAGCGCAAGGAGGAGGGACACAGATACGCAGTATTTT
-	TRBV2	TRBJ2-7	TRBD1	CASTGQGFYEQYF	TGTGCCAGCACGGGACAGGGTTTTTACGAGCAGTACTTC
-	TRBV7-9	TRBJ2-5	-	CATSLWSGYGETQYF	TGTGCCACATCTTTGTGGTCAGGTTACGGAGAGACCCAGTACTTC
-	TRBV7-3	TRBJ2-2	-	CASSLMTIPGTGELFF	TGTGCCAGCAGCTTAATGACTATTCCAGGCACCGGGGAGCTGTTTTTT
-	TRBV7-2	TRBJ2-7	-	CASSLLGLLGEQYF	TGTGCCAGCAGCTTATTAGGACTCCTAGGAGAGCAGTACTTC
-	TRBV28	TRBJ2-5	TRBD1	CASSLSGQGRGETQYF	TGTGCCAGCAGTTTATCGGGACAGGGGCGAGGAGAGACCCAGTACTTC
-	TRBV4-3	TRBJ2-1	TRBD2	CASSQGSSGSSYNEQFF	TGCGCCAGCAGCCAAGGGTCTAGCGGGAGCTCCTACAATGAGCAGTTCTTC
-	TRBV7-9	TRBJ1-1	-	CASSLLRARVPLNTEAFF	TGTGCCAGCAGCTTATTACGGGCCAGGGTGCCCCTGAACACTGAAGCTTTCTTT
-	TRBV30	TRBJ1-3	TRBD1	CAWRVTGGVNTIYF	TGTGCCTGGAGAGTGACAGGGGGCGTAAACACCATATATTTT
-	TRBV11-2	TRBJ2-5	-	CASSLVRGQETQYF	TGTGCCAGCAGCTTAGTTAGGGGACAAGAGACCCAGTACTTC
-	TRBV11-2	TRBJ1-5	-	CASSLGGDNQPQHF	TGTGCCAGCAGCTTAGGGGGAGACAATCAGCCCCAGCATTTT
-	TRBV9	TRBJ2-7	TRBD1	CASSVTGGSAYEQYF	TGTGCCAGCAGCGTCACAGGGGGCAGCGCCTACGAGCAGTACTTC